The 32 T cell receptor beta chains given below trace back to one sample, sequenced in a study of blood T cell repertoires in COVID-19. The table came from immunoSEQ multiplex PCR; TCRdb's copy has only in-frame clones and leaves some out. The table shows about 34,000 clones, with approximately 80% occurring only once. Material: peripheral blood. The receptors derive from a woman aged 55-75 years with acute or convalescent COVID-19.

The chain uses TRBV6-1 and TRBJ1-1; tentative D call: TRBD1 (5 bases). The germline V gene has CDR1 MNHNS and CDR2 SASEGT. This CDR3 is built from 12 residues. Trimming stripped 2 bases from V and 4 bases from J, with 5 bases between. The CDR3 here is CASSEQGTEAFF. CDR3 DNA: TGTGCCAGCAGTGAACAGGGCACTGAAGCTTTCTTT.

The chain uses TRBV2 and TRBJ1-2, with 9 bases that match TRBD1. In germline, CDR1 is SNHLY, CDR2 FYNNEI. The CDR3 is made up of 16 amino acids. V lost 2 bases, J lost 7 bases, and 11 bases stayed unmatched. CDR3 residues: CASSESPIQGAGGYTF. CDR3 DNA: TGTGCCAGCAGTGAATCCCCCATACAGGGGGCGGGTGGCTACACCTTC.

The V gene is TRBV5-1, the J gene TRBJ2-3; D gene uncertain. V lost 1 base to trimming and J lost 6 bases, with 9 bases between them. The CDR3 is made up of 13 amino acids. Looked up from germline, CDR1 is SGHRS and CDR2 is YFSETQ. The CDR3 coding sequence is TGCGCCAGCAGCTTGATGCCCGGGGATACGCAGTATTTT. Protein sequence: CASSLMPGDTQYF.

This rearrangement joins TRBV20-1 to TRBJ1-1; D is possibly TRBD1 (6 bases). Germline CDR1 reads DFQATT; CDR2 reads SNEGSKA (reference sequence). This CDR3 comprises 16 residues. Between the trimmed V and J ends, which lost 3 bases and 5 bases, there was a span of 22 bases. CDR3 sequence: CSASRGTGFGQTEAFF. The CDR3 coding sequence is TGCAGTGCTAGTCGCGGTACAGGGTTCGGGCAAACTGAAGCTTTCTTT.

The chain carries TRBV28 and TRBJ1-1, with D tentatively TRBD1 (6 bases). CDR1 and CDR2 from the germline V gene are MDHEN and SYDVKM. This CDR3 has 15 residues. V lost 3 bases and J lost 4, with 15 bases in between. The CDR3 region is CASSFRGSWGTEAFF. Here the CDR3 DNA reads TGTGCCAGCAGTTTCAGGGGAAGTTGGGGCACTGAAGCTTTCTTT. Together with reference TRBV28 and TRBJ1-1, the CDR3 gives the full variable domain: DVKVTQSSRYLVKRTGEKVFLECVQDMDHENMFWYRQDPGLGLRLIYFSYDVKMKEKGDIPEGYSVSREKKERFSLILESASTNQTSMYLCASSFRGSWGTEAFFGQGTRLTVV.

This clone was observed a single time. The V and J genes are TRBV5-1 and TRBJ1-6; D gene unclear. Germline V CDR1 and CDR2: SGHRS, YFSETQ. CDR3 length equals 13 residues. Trimming stripped 4 bases from V and 11 bases from J, with 13 bases between. CDR3 sequence reads: CASSPSATTPLHF. CDR3 bases: TGCGCCAGCAGCCCGTCGGCAACTACACCCCTCCACTTT.

The chain uses TRBV10-1 and TRBJ1-6; 8 positions match TRBD1. The CDR3 covers 14 residues. The trim removed 4 bases at V and 9 bases at J, leaving 5 bases unmatched. Per the germline V gene, CDR1 is WNHNN and CDR2 is SYGVQD (reference sequence). The DNA of the CDR3 is TGCGCCAGCAGTGGAGGGACAGGACTTTCACCCCTCCACTTT. This encodes CASSGGTGLSPLHF.

The chain combines TRBV6-5 with TRBJ2-7, with 8 positions matching TRBD1. This CDR3 spans 13 amino acids. The junction had 3 bases not matched to a gene; V was cut back by 5 bases and J by 3 bases. CDR1 is MNHEY, CDR2 SVGAGI, per germline. In DNA, the CDR3 is TGTGCCAGCAGTAAGGACAGGGACTACGAGCAGTACTTC. Residues: CASSKDRDYEQYF.

V and J are TRBV5-1 and TRBJ2-1, with 9 bases that match TRBD2. Germline V gene sequence: CDR1 SGHRS, CDR2 YFSETQ. J lost 4 bases, V lost 5 bases, and 7 bases had no gene match. The CDR3 is 15 residues long. CDR3 DNA: TGCGCCAGCAGGGCTAGCGGGGCAGCTTACAATGAGCAGTTCTTC. Amino acid sequence: CASRASGAAYNEQFF.

V and J are TRBV4-1 and TRBJ1-2; TRBD1 agrees at 8 bases. CDR1 and CDR2 from the germline V gene are MGHRA and YSYEKL. With 0 bases clipped from V and 2 bases from J, the junction kept 8 bases outside the gene matches. The CDR3 consists of 17 residues. The CDR3 region has the DNA TGCGCCAGCAGCCAAGATTGGACAGGGTCGTGGAACTATGGCTACACCTTC. Translated: CASSQDWTGSWNYGYTF.

The chain carries TRBV3-1 (or the pseudogene TRBV3-2) and TRBJ2-5; TRBD2 might be the D (7 bases). The CDR3 sequence is 17 residues long. V lost 0 bases, J lost 5 bases, and 19 bases lay in between. Germline CDR1 is LGHDT and CDR2 is YNNKEL (reference sequence). This CDR3 reads CASSQDLGGGARETQYF. The CDR3 DNA sequence: TGTGCCAGCAGCCAAGATTTGGGAGGGGGGGCACGGGAGACCCAGTACTTC.

The CDR3 sequence: CASSLWASLGEQYF. CDR3 nucleotides: TGTGCCAGCAGCTTGTGGGCGTCCCTTGGCGAGCAGTACTTC. J is TRBJ2-7 and V is TRBV13, with D uncertain. V was pared by 3 bases and J by 6 bases, with 15 bases between. The CDR3 is 14 amino acids. The V gene's germline CDR1 is PRHDT and CDR2 FYEKMQ (reference sequence).

This chain joins TRBV20-1 and TRBJ1-2; D remains ambiguous. The V and J ends lost 3 bases and 7 bases respectively, with 9 bases between them. The CDR3 is 11 residues long. The germline V gene encodes CDR1 DFQATT and CDR2 SNEGSKA (reference sequence). The CDR3 sequence: CSASEGGGYTF. In DNA, the CDR3 is TGCAGTGCTAGCGAGGGAGGTGGCTACACCTTC.

The DNA for the CDR3 is TGTGCCAGCAGCTTGGAGACAGGGGGCTACGAGCAGTACTTC. This translates into CASSLETGGYEQYF. The gene calls are TRBV5-4 and TRBJ2-7, with TRBD1 matching 9 bases. The germline V gene has CDR1 SGHNT and CDR2 YYREEE (reference sequence). The CDR3 runs to 14 residues. V gave up 0 bases and J gave up 3 bases; unmatched junction bases: 1.

The chain recombines TRBV4-2 with TRBJ1-3, with 9 bases aligning to TRBD1. Germline assignment: CDR1 LGHNA and CDR2 YNFKEQ. The trim removed 4 bases at V and 8 bases at J, leaving 6 bases unmatched. The CDR3 extends over 14 amino acids. CDR3 sequence (DNA): TGTGCCAGCAGCCCGACAGGGGGAGGTTACACCATATATTTT. It encodes CASSPTGGGYTIYF.

This clone was found once. This sequence joins TRBV5-1 and TRBJ2-7; the match to TRBD1 covers 7 bases. The germline CDR1 and CDR2 sequences are SGHRS and YFSETQ. V lost 1 base to trimming and J lost 5 bases; unmatched junction nucleotides: 3. This CDR3 is built from 13 residues. The CDR3 nucleotides read TGCGCCAGCAGCTTGTCAGGGGGTGACGAGCAGTACTTC. Protein sequence: CASSLSGGDEQYF.

The genes are TRBV4-2 and TRBJ1-1; perhaps TRBD1 as D (5 bases). The CDR3 is 16 amino acids. The germline V gene encodes CDR1 LGHNA and CDR2 YNFKEQ. Trimming pared 0 bases from V and 0 bases from J, leaving 11 bases between. CDR3 in amino acids: CASSQDSGRVNTEAFF. The CDR3 DNA is TGTGCCAGCAGCCAAGATAGCGGCAGGGTGAACACTGAAGCTTTCTTT.

V usage is TRBV27 and J usage is TRBJ2-7; TRBD1 matches at 7 bases. The CDR3 runs 14 residues. After removal of 3 bases from V and 6 bases from J, the junction contained 8 bases not matched to a gene. In germline, CDR1 is MNHEY, CDR2 SMNVEV (reference sequence). The CDR3 bases are TGTGCCAGCAGTTTTCGGACAGGCATGGGCGAGCAGTACTTC. It encodes CASSFRTGMGEQYF.

This clone appeared a few times. This chain joins TRBV7-9 and TRBJ2-1; D is unresolved. CDR1 SEHNR and CDR2 FQNEAQ come from the germline V gene (reference sequence). This CDR3 is built from 12 residues. The V and J ends lost 3 bases and 8 bases respectively, with 8 bases between them. In nucleotides, the CDR3 is TGTGCCAGCAGCTTTTTAGTCGATGAGCAGTTCTTC. Its protein product is CASSFLVDEQFF. Full variable domain (remainder filled in from reference TRBV7-9 and TRBJ2-1): DTGVSQNPRHKITKRGQNVTFRCDPISEHNRLYWYRQTLGQGPEFLTYFQNEAQLEKSRLLSDRFSAERPKGSFSTLEIQRTEQGDSAMYLCASSFLVDEQFFGPGTRLTVL.

The CDR3 DNA reads TGTGCCAGTAGTACATCACAGGGAAGAGACGGCTATGGCTACACCTTC. Protein product: CASSTSQGRDGYGYTF. V and J are TRBV19 and TRBJ1-2; tentative D call: TRBD1 (6 bases). The germline V gene encodes CDR1 LNHDA and CDR2 SQIVND (reference sequence). V lost 4 bases to trimming and J lost 4 bases, with 19 bases between them. The CDR3 extends over 16 amino acids.

This clone was counted between two and nine times. J is TRBJ1-1 and V is TRBV20-1, with 7 bases lining up with TRBD1. The CDR3 has 11 amino acids. From germline, CDR1 is DFQATT and CDR2 SNEGSKA (reference sequence). V gave up 1 base and J gave up 9 bases; unmatched junction bases: 2. The CDR3 coding sequence is TGCAGTGCTAGAGGACAGGGAAAAGCTTTCTTT. Residues: CSARGQGKAFF.

Only one count was recorded for this clone. The chain combines TRBV3-1 (or the pseudogene TRBV3-2) with TRBJ2-7; 10 bases are shared with TRBD1. The CDR3 runs to 16 residues. Germline loops: CDR1 LGHDT, CDR2 YNNKEL (reference sequence). The V gene end was trimmed by 3 bases and the J gene end by 5 bases; junction bases not matched to a gene: 10. The CDR3 DNA reads as TGTGCCAGCAGCCAGACCGCCGGGACAGGGGTGGACGAGCAGTACTTC. This sequence encodes CASSQTAGTGVDEQYF.

This chain links TRBV28 with TRBJ2-7; 8 bases map to TRBD2. The length of the CDR3 is 20 residues. Losses at the gene ends were 5 bases for V and 1 base for J; bases not matched to a gene: 22. CDR1 is MDHEN and CDR2 is SYDVKM in the germline V gene. CDR3 nucleotide sequence: TGTGCCAGCAGTCCTCTCATACGGGTGAGCGGGGGTCTCTCTTCCTACGAGCAGTACTTC. Residues: CASSPLIRVSGGLSSYEQYF.

The V and J genes are TRBV2 and TRBJ1-6; unclear D gene. V was clipped by 10 bases and J by 3 bases, with 16 bases between them. Per the germline V gene, CDR1 is SNHLY and CDR2 is FYNNEI. The CDR3 has 15 amino acids. CDR3 coding DNA: TGTGCCACATCCCAGATGGGCAGCTATAATTCACCCCTCCACTTT. Residues: CATSQMGSYNSPLHF.

This chain joins TRBV6-6 and TRBJ2-5; D is unresolved. Trimming removed 5 bases from V and 3 bases from J, with 22 bases in between. The germline V gene has CDR1 MNHNY and CDR2 SVGAGI (reference sequence). This CDR3 contains 17 residues. For the CDR3, the DNA is TGTGCCAGCAGTCGCCGCTACGATAATAGTTTGAAAGAGACCCAGTACTTC. Protein: CASSRRYDNSLKETQYF.

The genes are TRBV5-1 and TRBJ2-7; 10 bases line up with TRBD1. The junction had 8 bases not matched to a gene; V was cut back by 0 bases and J by 5 bases. CDR1 is SGHRS and CDR2 is YFSETQ in the germline V gene. The CDR3 has 16 amino acids. Here the CDR3 reads CASSLEGTGVLDEQYF. The CDR3 DNA sequence: TGCGCCAGCAGCTTGGAGGGGACAGGGGTGCTCGACGAGCAGTACTTC.

The V and J genes are TRBV28 and TRBJ1-6, with 9 bases that match TRBD1. V gave up 7 bases and J gave up 7 bases; unmatched junction bases: 5. Germline values: CDR1 MDHEN, CDR2 SYDVKM. This CDR3 is built from 14 residues. The CDR3, as DNA: TGTGCCAGCACTCTGGGACAGGGAAATTCACCCCTCCACTTT. Translation gives CASTLGQGNSPLHF. Variable domain in full (rest from reference TRBV28 and TRBJ1-6): DVKVTQSSRYLVKRTGEKVFLECVQDMDHENMFWYRQDPGLGLRLIYFSYDVKMKEKGDIPEGYSVSREKKERFSLILESASTNQTSMYLCASTLGQGNSPLHFGNGTRLTVT.

Notes on this clone: Other DNA sequences in the sample encode the same CDR3. J is TRBJ1-5 and V is TRBV6-5, with D possibly TRBD1 on 6 matching bases. Trimming stripped 7 bases from V and 0 bases from J, with 10 bases between. The CDR3 consists of 14 residues. CDR1 MNHEY and CDR2 SVGAGI come from the germline V gene. CDR3 protein: CASNPTGSNQPQHF. The CDR3 coding sequence is TGTGCCAGCAACCCGACAGGTAGCAATCAGCCCCAGCATTTT.

The sample holds one count of this clone. The chain has TRBV14 and TRBJ1-4, with no clear D. V was pared by 2 bases and J by 2 bases, with 15 bases between. Germline lookup yields CDR1 SGHDN and CDR2 FVKESK. This CDR3 comprises 17 residues. CDR3 DNA sequence: TGTGCCAGCAGCCAAATAAAGGGAGGGAGGACTAATGAAAAACTGTTTTTT. The encoded protein is CASSQIKGGRTNEKLFF.

The chain joins TRBV19 to TRBJ1-2; D possibly corresponds to TRBD1 (5 bases). This CDR3 region has 14 residues. Trimming stripped 8 bases from V and 0 bases from J, with 13 bases between. CDR1 is LNHDA, CDR2 SQIVND, per germline (reference sequence). Written as DNA, the CDR3 is TGTGCCAGTTCCCCGGGGGGAGCTAACTATGGCTACACCTTC. Protein sequence: CASSPGGANYGYTF.

This clone is labeled medium-sized. The chain joins TRBV6-1 to TRBJ2-2; D perhaps matches TRBD1 (5 bases). Between the trimmed V and J ends, which lost 1 base and 4 bases, there was a span of 10 bases. The CDR3 runs 15 residues. Germline loops: CDR1 MNHNS, CDR2 SASEGT. CDR3 sequence (DNA): TGTGCCAGCAGTGAAGTTCCAGGGTCCACCGGGGAGCTGTTTTTT. Translating gives CASSEVPGSTGELFF.

The rearrangement joins TRBV10-2 to TRBJ1-1; D is undetermined. CDR1 is WSHSY, CDR2 SAAADI, per germline. This CDR3 comprises 13 residues. Deletions cut 8 bases from V and 4 bases from J, with 14 bases between. The CDR3 DNA follows: TGCGCCAGCCTCCGTCCCGGGGTCACTGAAGCTTTCTTT. It encodes CASLRPGVTEAFF.